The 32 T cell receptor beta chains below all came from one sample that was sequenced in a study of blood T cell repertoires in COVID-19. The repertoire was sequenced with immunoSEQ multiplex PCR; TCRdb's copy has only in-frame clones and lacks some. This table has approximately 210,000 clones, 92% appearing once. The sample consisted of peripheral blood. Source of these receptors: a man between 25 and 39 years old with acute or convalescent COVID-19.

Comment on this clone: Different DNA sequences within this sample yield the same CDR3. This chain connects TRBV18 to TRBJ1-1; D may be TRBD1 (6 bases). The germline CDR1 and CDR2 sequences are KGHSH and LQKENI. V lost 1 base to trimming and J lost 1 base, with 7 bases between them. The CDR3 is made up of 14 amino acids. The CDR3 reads CASSPQGQNTEAFF. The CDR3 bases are TGTGCCAGCTCACCACAGGGACAGAACACTGAAGCTTTCTTT.

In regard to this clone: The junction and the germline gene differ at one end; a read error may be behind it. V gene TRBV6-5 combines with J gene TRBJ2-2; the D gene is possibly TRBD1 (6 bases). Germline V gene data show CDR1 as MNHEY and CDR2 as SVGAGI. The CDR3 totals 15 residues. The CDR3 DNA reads TGTGCCAGCAGATACAGGGCAGGGAACCCCGGGGAGCTGTTTTTT. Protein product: CASRYRAGNPGELFF.

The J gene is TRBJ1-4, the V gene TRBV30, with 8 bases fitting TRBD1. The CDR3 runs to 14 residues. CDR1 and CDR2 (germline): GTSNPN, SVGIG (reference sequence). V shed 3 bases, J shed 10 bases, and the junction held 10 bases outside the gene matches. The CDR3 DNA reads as TGTGCCTGGAGGGCTGGACAGGGAGAACGAAAACTGTTTTTT. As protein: CAWRAGQGERKLFF.

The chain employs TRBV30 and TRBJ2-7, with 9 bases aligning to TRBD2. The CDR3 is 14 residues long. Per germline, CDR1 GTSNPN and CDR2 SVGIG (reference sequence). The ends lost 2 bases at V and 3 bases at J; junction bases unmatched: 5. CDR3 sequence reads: CAWSSLAGHYEQYF. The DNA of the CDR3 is TGTGCCTGGAGTTCTCTAGCGGGACACTACGAGCAGTACTTC.

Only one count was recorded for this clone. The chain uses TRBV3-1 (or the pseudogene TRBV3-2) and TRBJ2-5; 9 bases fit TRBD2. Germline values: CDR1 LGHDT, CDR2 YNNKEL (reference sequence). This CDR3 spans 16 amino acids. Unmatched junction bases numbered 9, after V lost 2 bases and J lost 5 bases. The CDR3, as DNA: TGTGCCAGCAGCCAAAGGTCCCTAGCGGGGAGGGAGACCCAGTACTTC. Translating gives CASSQRSLAGRETQYF.

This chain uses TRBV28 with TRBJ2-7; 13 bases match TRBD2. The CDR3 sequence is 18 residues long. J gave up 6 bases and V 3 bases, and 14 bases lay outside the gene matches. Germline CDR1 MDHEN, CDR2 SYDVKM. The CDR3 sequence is CASSLHSVTSGRLSEQYF. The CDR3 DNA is TGTGCCAGCAGTTTGCACTCCGTGACTAGCGGGAGGTTATCCGAGCAGTACTTC.

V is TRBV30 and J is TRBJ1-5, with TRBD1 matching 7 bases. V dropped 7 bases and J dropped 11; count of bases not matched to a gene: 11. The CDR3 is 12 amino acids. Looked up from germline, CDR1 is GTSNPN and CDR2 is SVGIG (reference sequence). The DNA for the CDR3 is TGTGCCTTAGAGGGGGCCCGGGGGACCCAGCATTTT. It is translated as CALEGARGTQHF.

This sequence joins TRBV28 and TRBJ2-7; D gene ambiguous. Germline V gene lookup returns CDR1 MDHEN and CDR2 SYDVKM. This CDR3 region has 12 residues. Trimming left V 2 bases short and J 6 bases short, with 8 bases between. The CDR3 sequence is CASSLIVGEQYF. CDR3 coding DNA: TGTGCCAGCAGTTTAATTGTCGGCGAGCAGTACTTC.

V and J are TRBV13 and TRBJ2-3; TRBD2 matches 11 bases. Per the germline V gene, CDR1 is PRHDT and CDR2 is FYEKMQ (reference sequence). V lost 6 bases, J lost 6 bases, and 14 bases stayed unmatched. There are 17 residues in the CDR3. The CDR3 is CASSSYDSGRAWDTQYF. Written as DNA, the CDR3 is TGTGCCAGCAGTTCATACGATAGCGGGAGGGCCTGGGATACGCAGTATTTT.

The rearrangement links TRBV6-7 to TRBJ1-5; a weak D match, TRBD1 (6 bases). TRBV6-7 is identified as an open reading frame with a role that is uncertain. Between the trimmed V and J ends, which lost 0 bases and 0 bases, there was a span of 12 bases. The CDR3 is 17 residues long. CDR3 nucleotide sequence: TGTGCCAGCAGTTACTCGGGGGCACTCCATAGCAATCAGCCCCAGCATTTT. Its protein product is CASSYSGALHSNQPQHF.

The CDR3 loop is CASSLRAGLGYEQYF. Here the CDR3 DNA reads TGTGCCAGCAGTTTAAGGGCAGGGTTGGGATACGAGCAGTACTTC. J is TRBJ2-7 and V is TRBV27; tentatively, D is TRBD1 (5 bases). In germline, CDR1 is MNHEY, CDR2 SMNVEV (reference sequence). The CDR3 length is 15 residues. With 2 bases removed from V and 4 bases from J, the gap between germline ends came to 15 bases.

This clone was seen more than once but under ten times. Written as DNA, the CDR3 is TGTGCCAGCAGCTTAAATTTCGGGGAGCCCCAGCATTTT. Translation: CASSLNFGEPQHF. The chain is built from TRBV7-3 and TRBJ1-5, with D unresolved. Germline V gives CDR1 SGHTA, CDR2 FQGTGA. V gave up 1 base and J gave up 8 bases, with 9 bases separating them. The CDR3 covers 13 residues.

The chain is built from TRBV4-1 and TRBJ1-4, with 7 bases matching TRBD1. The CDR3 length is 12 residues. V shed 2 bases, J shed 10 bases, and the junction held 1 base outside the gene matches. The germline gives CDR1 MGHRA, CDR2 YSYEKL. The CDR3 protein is CASSQPGGKLFF. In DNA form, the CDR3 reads TGCGCCAGCAGCCAACCAGGGGGAAAACTGTTTTTT.

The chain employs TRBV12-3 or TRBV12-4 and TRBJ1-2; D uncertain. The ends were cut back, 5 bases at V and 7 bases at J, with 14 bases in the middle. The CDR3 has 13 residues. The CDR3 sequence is CASSPTVRSGYTF. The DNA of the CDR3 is TGTGCCAGCAGTCCGACCGTGAGGAGTGGCTACACCTTC.

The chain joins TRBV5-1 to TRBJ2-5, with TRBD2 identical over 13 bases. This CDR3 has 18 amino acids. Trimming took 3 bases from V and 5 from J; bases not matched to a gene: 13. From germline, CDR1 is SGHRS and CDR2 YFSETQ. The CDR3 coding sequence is TGCGCCAGCAGCTCGGCACGACTAGCGGGGGGCGAGGTTGAGACCCAGTACTTC. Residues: CASSSARLAGGEVETQYF.

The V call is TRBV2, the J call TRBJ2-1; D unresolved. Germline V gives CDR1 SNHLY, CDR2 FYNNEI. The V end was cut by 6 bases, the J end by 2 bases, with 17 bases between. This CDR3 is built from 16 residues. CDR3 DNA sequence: TGTGCCAGCAGCAAAGGCGGAGTAATTGCCTACAATGAGCAGTTCTTC. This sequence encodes CASSKGGVIAYNEQFF.

In DNA, the CDR3 is TGTGCCAGCAGCCTCGGGAGGAGCTCCTACGAGCAGTACTTC. Its translation: CASSLGRSSYEQYF. The V call is TRBV3-1 (or the pseudogene TRBV3-2), the J call TRBJ2-7, with 7 bases fitting TRBD2. CDR1 is LGHDT and CDR2 is YNNKEL in the germline V gene (reference sequence). This CDR3 contains 14 residues. Trimming cost V 4 bases and J 0 bases; bases outside gene matches: 3.

CDR3 DNA: TGTGCCAGCAGTTTGCAGGCGAACACTGAAGCTTTCTTT. Its translation is CASSLQANTEAFF. J is TRBJ1-1 and V is TRBV12-3 or TRBV12-4; D remains unclear. The CDR3 extends over 13 amino acids. V was trimmed by 3 bases and J by 1 base, leaving 6 bases between them.

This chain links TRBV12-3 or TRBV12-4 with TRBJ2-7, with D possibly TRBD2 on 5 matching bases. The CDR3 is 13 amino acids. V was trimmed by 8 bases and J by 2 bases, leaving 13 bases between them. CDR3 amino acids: CASQGQEAYEQYF. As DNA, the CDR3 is TGTGCCAGCCAAGGGCAGGAGGCCTACGAGCAGTACTTC.

The CDR3 sequence is CASSETLAGSDTQYF. The CDR3 nucleotides are TGTGCCAGCAGTGAAACGCTGGCAGGGTCAGATACGCAGTATTTT. This chain joins TRBV6-1 and TRBJ2-3; D is possibly TRBD1 (5 bases). The CDR3 totals 15 residues. V lost 2 bases, J lost 4 bases, and 13 bases lay in between. Germline assignment: CDR1 MNHNS and CDR2 SASEGT.

Written as DNA, the CDR3 is TGTGCCAGCAGCTTAGCGGTGGGGGGAGATCAGCCCCAGCATTTT. Protein sequence: CASSLAVGGDQPQHF. The rearrangement uses TRBV7-9 and TRBJ1-5; D may be TRBD1 (5 bases). The V end was cut by 0 bases, the J end by 5 bases, with 11 bases between. The CDR3 runs to 15 residues. CDR1 SEHNR and CDR2 FQNEAQ come from the germline V gene (reference sequence).

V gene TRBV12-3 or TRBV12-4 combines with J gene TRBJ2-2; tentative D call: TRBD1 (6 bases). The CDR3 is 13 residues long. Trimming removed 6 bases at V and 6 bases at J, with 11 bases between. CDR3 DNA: TGTGCCAGCAGCCGGCAGGGGCCCGGGGAGCTGTTTTTT. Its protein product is CASSRQGPGELFF.

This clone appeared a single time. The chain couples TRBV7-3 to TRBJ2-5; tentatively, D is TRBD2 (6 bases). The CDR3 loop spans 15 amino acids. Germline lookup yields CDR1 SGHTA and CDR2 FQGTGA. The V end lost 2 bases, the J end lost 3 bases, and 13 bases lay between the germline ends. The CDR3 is CASSLAGTVKETQYF. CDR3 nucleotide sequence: TGTGCCAGCAGCTTAGCGGGGACTGTAAAAGAGACCCAGTACTTC.

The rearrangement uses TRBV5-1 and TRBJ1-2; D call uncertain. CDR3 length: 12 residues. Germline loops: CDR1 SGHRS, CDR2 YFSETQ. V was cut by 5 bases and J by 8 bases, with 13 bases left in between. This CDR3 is CASRHGELGYTF. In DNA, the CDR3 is TGCGCCAGCAGGCACGGGGAGTTGGGCTACACCTTC.

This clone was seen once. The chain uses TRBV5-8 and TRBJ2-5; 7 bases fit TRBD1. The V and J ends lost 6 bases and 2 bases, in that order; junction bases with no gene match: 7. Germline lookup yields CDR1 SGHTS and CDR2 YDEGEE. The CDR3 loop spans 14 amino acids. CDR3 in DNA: TGTGCCAGCAACCAGGGGGTCCCTCAAGAGACCCAGTACTTC. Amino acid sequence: CASNQGVPQETQYF.

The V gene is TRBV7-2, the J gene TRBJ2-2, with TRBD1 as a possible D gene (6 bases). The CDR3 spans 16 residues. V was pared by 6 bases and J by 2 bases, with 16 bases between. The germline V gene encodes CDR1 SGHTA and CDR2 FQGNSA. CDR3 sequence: CASRPQGGPNTGELFF. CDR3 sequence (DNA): TGTGCCAGCAGGCCCCAAGGGGGTCCCAACACCGGGGAGCTGTTTTTT.

The CDR3 spells CAWSPPFYYGYTF. DNA of the CDR3: TGTGCCTGGAGTCCCCCTTTCTACTATGGCTACACCTTC. This chain connects TRBV30 to TRBJ1-2; D gene ambiguous. This CDR3 has 13 residues. Germline loops: CDR1 GTSNPN, CDR2 SVGIG (reference sequence). V dropped 2 bases and J dropped 3 bases, with 10 bases sitting between them.

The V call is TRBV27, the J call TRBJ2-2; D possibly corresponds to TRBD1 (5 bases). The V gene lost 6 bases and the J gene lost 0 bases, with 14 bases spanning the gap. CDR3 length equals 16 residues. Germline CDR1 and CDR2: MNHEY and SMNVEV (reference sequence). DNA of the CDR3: TGTGCCAGCAGCCGAGGACATATCGCGAACACCGGGGAGCTGTTTTTT. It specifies CASSRGHIANTGELFF.

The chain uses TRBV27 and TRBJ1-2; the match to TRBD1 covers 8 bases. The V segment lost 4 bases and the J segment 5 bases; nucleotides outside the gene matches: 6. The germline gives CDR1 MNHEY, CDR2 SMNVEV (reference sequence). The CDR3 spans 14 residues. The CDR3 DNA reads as TGTGCCAGCAGTTCGGACAGGGCGGGATATGGCTACACCTTC. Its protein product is CASSSDRAGYGYTF.

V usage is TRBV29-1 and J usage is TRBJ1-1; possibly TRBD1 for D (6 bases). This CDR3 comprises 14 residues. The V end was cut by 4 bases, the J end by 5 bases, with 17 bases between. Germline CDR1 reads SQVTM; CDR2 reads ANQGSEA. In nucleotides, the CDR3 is TGCAGCGTTGTTCTCCTCTTACAGGGAACTGAAGCTTTCTTT. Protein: CSVVLLLQGTEAFF.

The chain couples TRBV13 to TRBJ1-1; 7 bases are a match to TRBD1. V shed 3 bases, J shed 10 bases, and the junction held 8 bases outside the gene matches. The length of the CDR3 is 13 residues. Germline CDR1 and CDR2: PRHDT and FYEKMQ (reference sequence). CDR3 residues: CASSLRDRKTAFF. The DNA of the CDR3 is TGTGCCAGCAGCTTGCGGGACAGAAAGACAGCTTTCTTT.

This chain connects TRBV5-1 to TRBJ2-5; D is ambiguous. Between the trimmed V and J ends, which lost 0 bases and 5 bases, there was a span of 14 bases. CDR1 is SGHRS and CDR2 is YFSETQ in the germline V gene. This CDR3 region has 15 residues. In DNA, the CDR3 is TGCGCCAGCAGCTTGGGCGGTTTGGGTCGGGAGACCCAGTACTTC. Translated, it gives CASSLGGLGRETQYF.